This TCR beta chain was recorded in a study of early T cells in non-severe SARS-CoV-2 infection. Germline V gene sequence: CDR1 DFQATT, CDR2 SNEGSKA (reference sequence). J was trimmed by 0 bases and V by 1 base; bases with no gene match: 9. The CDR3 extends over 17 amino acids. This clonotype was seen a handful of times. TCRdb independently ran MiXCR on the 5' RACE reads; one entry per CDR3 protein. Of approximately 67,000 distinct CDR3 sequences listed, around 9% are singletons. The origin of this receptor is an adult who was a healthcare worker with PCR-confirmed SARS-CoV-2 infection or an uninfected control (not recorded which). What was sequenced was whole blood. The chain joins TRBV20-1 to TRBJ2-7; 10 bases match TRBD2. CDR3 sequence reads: CSARAPLAGASSYEQYF. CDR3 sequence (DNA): TGCAGTGCTAGAGCCCCTCTAGCGGGAGCGAGCTCCTACGAGCAGTACTTC.